This is a list of T cell receptor beta chains from one sample in a study of neurological immune-mediated disorders. Each CDR3 protein is one row after TCRdb ran MiXCR on the 5' RACE reads. The sample carries 77,000 or so distinct CDR3 sequences, 9.4% recorded once. Sequenced material: PBMCs. The receptors come from a man in his fifties in good health. CDR3s include the opening cysteine and the closing phenylalanine or tryptophan. D genes are given only for firm matches. Clone size is given for some rows only: seen once, a few or many times, or a class if the clone is expanded.

size	J	V	D	DNA	CDR3
many	TRBJ2-1	TRBV29-1	.	TGCAGCGGGGGCCAGACCAATGAGCAGTTCTTC	CSGGQTNEQFF
many	TRBJ2-3	TRBV5-1	.	TGCGCCAGCAGCTTGGAGAGGGCAAGTCAGGAGGCTACGCAGTATTTT	CASSLERASQEATQYF
many	TRBJ2-7	TRBV7-2	.	TGTGCCAGCAGCCCTGAGGGGGAGCAGTACTTC	CASSPEGEQYF
.	TRBJ2-1	TRBV28	TRBD2	TGTGCCAGCAGTCAGGGCGGGGGGCCCTACAATGAGCAGTTCTTC	CASSQGGGPYNEQFF
many	TRBJ2-2	TRBV6-5	TRBD1	TGTGCCAGCAGAAGGGACAGGGGGCAAACCGGGGAGCTGTTTTTT	CASRRDRGQTGELFF
many	TRBJ2-1	TRBV20-1	.	TGCAGTGCTAGAGTGCGAGGCCCCGGCGGCAATGAGCAGTTCTTC	CSARVRGPGGNEQFF
many	TRBJ1-1	TRBV5-1	.	TGCGCCAGCAGTCTGATGGAGGGGAACACTGAAGCTTTCTTT	CASSLMEGNTEAFF
few	TRBJ2-7	TRBV10-3	.	TGTGCCATCAACCCCGGGACATGGCCCTACGAGCAGTACTTC	CAINPGTWPYEQYF
many	TRBJ2-7	TRBV27	.	TGTGCCAGCAGTTTGGACGGAGACTTCTACGAGCAGTACTTC	CASSLDGDFYEQYF
few	TRBJ2-2	TRBV7-3	.	TGTGCCAGCAGCTCTTTACCTCAAGGCACCGGGGAGCTGTTTTTT	CASSSLPQGTGELFF
many	TRBJ2-1	TRBV7-9	.	TGTGCCAGCAGCTTAGGGCGGGGGCCCTACAATGAGCAGTTCTTC	CASSLGRGPYNEQFF
many	TRBJ2-3	TRBV5-1	TRBD1	TGCGCCAGCAGTTTCGGGGACAGGGACACAGATACGCAGTATTTT	CASSFGDRDTDTQYF
many	TRBJ2-7	TRBV3-1	.	TGTGCCAGCAGCCAAGATAGGAGGACTTCCTACGAGCAGTACTTC	CASSQDRRTSYEQYF
many	TRBJ1-2	TRBV7-2	TRBD1	TGTGCCAGCAGGAGCCCAGGGGGGGGAGGGCTGAACTATGGCTACACCTTC	CASRSPGGGGLNYGYTF
few	TRBJ1-3	TRBV29-1	.	TGCAGCGCGCTTGCCCCAGGAAACACCATATATTTT	CSALAPGNTIYF